The next 4 T cell receptor beta chains were all read from a single sample in a study of shared clonotypes between healthy human individuals. Only in-frame clones appear in the TCRdb table, and some are missing; sequencing was by immunoSEQ multiplex PCR. The sample shows fewer than 400,000 clones, roughly 70% of them seen only once. Material for sequencing was memory CD4+ T cells sorted from blood. Subset meaning: CD45RA-negative fraction. The source is a man aged 25 to 45 in good health.

The genes are TRBV2 and TRBJ1-4, with TRBD1 matching over 11 bases. Germline loops: CDR1 SNHLY, CDR2 FYNNEI. The CDR3 loop spans 15 amino acids. The V segment lost 5 bases and the J segment 7 bases; nucleotides outside the gene matches: 6. Here the CDR3 reads CASSKRTGGSEKLFF. CDR3 coding DNA: TGTGCCAGCAGTAAGAGGACAGGGGGCAGTGAAAAACTGTTTTTT. The full variable domain, rest sourced from reference TRBV2 and TRBJ1-4, is EPEVTQTPSHQVTQMGQEVILRCVPISNHLYFYWYRQILGQKVEFLVSFYNNEISEKSEIFDDQFSVERPDGSNFTLKIRSTKLEDSAMYFCASSKRTGGSEKLFFGSGTQLSVL.

V usage is TRBV28 and J usage is TRBJ1-5, with TRBD1 matching 10 bases. J gave up 3 bases and V 7 bases, and 9 bases lay outside the gene matches. CDR3 length: 16 amino acids. Per germline, CDR1 MDHEN and CDR2 SYDVKM. As DNA, the CDR3 is TGTGCCAGCATGTACTCGACAGGGGGCTACAATCAGCCCCAGCATTTT. It translates to CASMYSTGGYNQPQHF.

V and J are TRBV18 and TRBJ2-1; TRBD2 matches 9 bases. Germline assignment: CDR1 KGHSH and CDR2 LQKENI. J was trimmed by 4 bases and V by 3 bases; bases with no gene match: 1. CDR3 size: 14 residues. As DNA, the CDR3 is TGTGCCAGCTCACCGGCGGGAGGGTACAATGAGCAGTTCTTC. Amino acids: CASSPAGGYNEQFF.

The chain uses TRBV6-1 and TRBJ1-1, with D perhaps TRBD1 (5 bases). Trimming removed 10 bases from V and 1 base from J, with 13 bases in between. Germline assignment: CDR1 MNHNS and CDR2 SASEGT. The CDR3 loop spans 13 amino acids. The CDR3 DNA reads as TGTGCCACGAGGGGTCTCTCGAACACTGAAGCTTTCTTT. Translating it yields CATRGLSNTEAFF.